Presented here are 7 T cell receptor beta chains from one specimen sequenced in a study of Tregs in tolerant kidney transplant recipients. The nonmyeloablative bone marrow transplants came from related graft donors, with transient mixed chimerism. Clones were read by immunoSEQ multiplex PCR, and TCRdb kept only the in-frame ones, dropping some. Of 100,000 or so clones detected, approximately 93% appear once; the ten largest clones hold approximately 1.5%. This material consisted of CD4+ T cells from blood (PBMCs), taken 12 months after the transplant. Source of these receptors: a human patient who received a combined kidney and bone marrow transplant. Some T cells may have come from the graft donor.

The chain uses TRBV9 and TRBJ2-7; TRBD2 aligns across 9 bases. From germline, CDR1 is SGDLS and CDR2 YYNGEE. CDR3 length: 15 residues. V lost 4 bases, J lost 4 bases, and 9 bases stayed unmatched. This CDR3 reads CASSPRAGGRYEQYF. The CDR3 DNA follows: TGTGCCAGCAGCCCAAGGGCGGGAGGGAGGTACGAGCAGTACTTC.

The chain employs TRBV11-1 and TRBJ2-1, with 7 nucleotides matching TRBD1. The CDR3 covers 17 residues. Looked up from germline, CDR1 is SGHAT and CDR2 is FQDESV (reference sequence). With V trimmed by 5 bases and J by 3 bases, 13 bases remained unmatched. The CDR3: CASSLFSSRGYYNEQFF. As DNA, the CDR3 is TGTGCCAGCAGCCTTTTCTCAAGCAGGGGGTACTACAATGAGCAGTTCTTC.

The chain couples TRBV18 to TRBJ1-1; D uncertain. Per the germline V gene, CDR1 is KGHSH and CDR2 is LQKENI. Trimming removed 1 base from V and 1 base from J, with 4 bases in between. There are 13 residues in the CDR3. The chain's CDR3 is CASSPLENTEAFF. CDR3 bases: TGTGCCAGCTCACCACTAGAGAACACTGAAGCTTTCTTT.

The chain carries TRBV7-2 and TRBJ2-7, with 12 nucleotides matching TRBD2. V gave up 4 bases and J gave up 5 bases; unmatched junction bases: 9. The CDR3 contains 16 residues. Germline values: CDR1 SGHTA, CDR2 FQGNSA. CDR3 protein: CASSSSSGRAGDEQYF. As DNA, the CDR3 is TGTGCCAGCAGCTCCTCTAGCGGGAGGGCCGGGGACGAGCAGTACTTC.

The rearrangement joins TRBV11-1 to TRBJ2-1; TRBD2 matches at 13 bases. J was trimmed by 7 bases and V by 1 base; bases with no gene match: 4. This CDR3 spans 16 amino acids. Germline assignment: CDR1 SGHAT and CDR2 FQDESV (reference sequence). CDR3: CASSLGTSGSRNEQFF. CDR3 DNA sequence: TGTGCCAGCAGCTTAGGGACTAGCGGGAGTAGGAATGAGCAGTTCTTC. The variable domain in full, with the rest retrieved from reference TRBV11-1 and TRBJ2-1, is EAEVAQSPRYKITEKSQAVAFWCDPISGHATLYWYRQILGQGPELLVQFQDESVVDDSQLPKDRFSAERLKGVDSTLKIQPAELGDSAMYLCASSLGTSGSRNEQFFGPGTRLTVL.

This clone was observed a few times. The rearrangement uses TRBV11-3 and TRBJ2-5; 11 bases line up with TRBD2. V trimming: 1 base; J trimming: 2 bases; junction bases outside the gene matches: 6. Germline lookup yields CDR1 SGHNT and CDR2 YENEEA. CDR3 size: 17 residues. CDR3 sequence reads: CASSLATSGRGQETQYF. In nucleotides, the CDR3 is TGTGCCAGCAGCTTAGCTACTAGCGGGAGAGGGCAAGAGACCCAGTACTTC.

Of note for this clone: This same CDR3 is encoded by further DNA sequences in the sample. In nucleotides, the CDR3 is TGTGCCAGCAGCTCCCGGACAGGCCACTATAATTCACCCCTCCACTTT. This sequence encodes CASSSRTGHYNSPLHF. The chain uses TRBV5-4 and TRBJ1-6; 7 nucleotides align to TRBD1. Germline V lookup: CDR1 SGHNT, CDR2 YYREEE (reference sequence). The CDR3 extends over 16 amino acids. With 3 bases clipped from V and 3 bases from J, the junction kept 6 bases outside the gene matches. Combining the CDR3 with reference TRBV5-4 and TRBJ1-6 gives the whole variable domain ETGVTQSPTHLIKTRGQQVTLRCSSQSGHNTVSWYQQALGQGPQFIFQYYREEENGRGNFPPRFSGLQFPNYSSELNVNALELDDSALYLCASSSRTGHYNSPLHFGNGTRLTVT.